The next 14 T cell receptor beta chains were all read from a single sample in a study of CD8 T cells in Susac syndrome. The RNA, roughly 0.45 to 1 ug, was put through reverse transcription using random hexamers. One entry per CDR3 protein results from TCRdb running MiXCR on the immunoSEQ multiplex PCR reads. The data contain about 75,000 distinct CDR3 sequences, around 94% of them singletons. Input material: CD8+ T cells from PBMCs. The receptors come from a human donor with Susac syndrome.

The chain recombines TRBV20-1 with TRBJ2-7; TRBD1 matches 9 bases. From germline, CDR1 is DFQATT and CDR2 SNEGSKA (reference sequence). The CDR3 consists of 14 residues. The J segment lost 2 bases and the V segment lost 2 bases, leaving 4 bases of the junction unmatched. CDR3 region: CSARTGGAAYEQYF. CDR3 nucleotide sequence: TGCAGTGCTAGAACAGGGGGCGCGGCCTACGAGCAGTACTTC.

The rearrangement joins TRBV6-5 to TRBJ2-1; possibly TRBD1 or TRBD2 for D (5 bases each). The CDR3 is 14 residues long. From germline, CDR1 is MNHEY and CDR2 SVGAGI. V gave up 6 bases and J gave up 6 bases, with 15 bases separating them. CDR3 sequence: CASRWDGWGNEQFF. CDR3 nucleotide sequence: TGTGCCAGCAGATGGGACGGATGGGGCAATGAGCAGTTCTTC.

CDR3 sequence (DNA): TGTGCCAGCAGCCCGGAATATGGACAGAATATCAATGAGCAGTTCTTC. This translates into CASSPEYGQNINEQFF. The chain joins TRBV7-9 to TRBJ2-1, with TRBD1 as a possible D gene (6 bases). The V end was cut by 5 bases, the J end by 6 bases, with 20 bases between. The CDR3 spans 16 residues. The germline CDR1 and CDR2 sequences are SEHNR and FQNEAQ (reference sequence).

This clonotype was recorded once. The chain carries TRBV4-1 and TRBJ2-1; TRBD1 or TRBD2 may be the D gene (5 bases each). This CDR3 region has 15 residues. The germline V gene encodes CDR1 MGHRA and CDR2 YSYEKL. V shed 5 bases and J shed 7 bases, with 18 bases lying between them. CDR3 in DNA: TGCGCCAGCAGCACACGAGGGGCAGGAACAAATGAGCAGTTCTTC. Protein sequence: CASSTRGAGTNEQFF.

The chain recombines TRBV7-9 with TRBJ1-1, with TRBD1 matching over 7 bases. With 5 bases clipped from V and 1 base from J, the junction kept 4 bases outside the gene matches. Germline lookup yields CDR1 SEHNR and CDR2 FQNEAQ (reference sequence). This CDR3 has 14 amino acids. In DNA, the CDR3 is TGTGCCAGCAGCCCCGGACAGGAGAACACTGAAGCTTTCTTT. Protein product: CASSPGQENTEAFF.

The chain carries TRBV5-1 and TRBJ2-1, with D hard to call. V was trimmed by 0 bases and J by 7 bases, leaving 14 bases between them. Germline V CDR1 and CDR2: SGHRS, YFSETQ. CDR3 length equals 15 residues. The CDR3 loop is CASSLVGISWNEQFF. DNA for the CDR3: TGCGCCAGCAGCTTGGTAGGGATTAGTTGGAATGAGCAGTTCTTC.

This rearrangement joins TRBV12-3 or TRBV12-4 to TRBJ1-1; 9 nucleotides align to TRBD1. The CDR3 consists of 15 residues. The V and J ends lost 2 bases and 3 bases, in that order; junction bases with no gene match: 4. CDR3 sequence (DNA): TGTGCCAGCAGTTTAAGGGGACAGGGCGACACTGAAGCTTTCTTT. Residues: CASSLRGQGDTEAFF.

This rearrangement joins TRBV7-9 to TRBJ1-1; no clear D. V dropped 5 bases and J dropped 0 bases, with 13 bases sitting between them. The CDR3 is made up of 15 amino acids. Per the germline V gene, CDR1 is SEHNR and CDR2 is FQNEAQ (reference sequence). Written as DNA, the CDR3 is TGTGCCAGCAGCCCCTCGAATAGAATGAACACTGAAGCTTTCTTT. It yields the protein CASSPSNRMNTEAFF.

The V call is TRBV4-1, the J call TRBJ2-3; D gene ambiguous. The CDR3 runs 14 residues. Trimming stripped 2 bases from V and 2 bases from J, with 8 bases between. The germline gives CDR1 MGHRA, CDR2 YSYEKL. CDR3 DNA: TGCGCCAGCAGCCAATTCGCCCACACAGATACGCAGTATTTT. Its translation is CASSQFAHTDTQYF.

The V gene is TRBV20-1, the J gene TRBJ2-2; 7 bases are shared with TRBD2. V shed 4 bases, J shed 1 base, and the junction held 9 bases outside the gene matches. Germline values: CDR1 DFQATT, CDR2 SNEGSKA (reference sequence). This CDR3 has 16 amino acids. DNA of the CDR3: TGCAGTGCTACCCCTTTCACTAGCGAGAACACCGGGGAGCTGTTTTTT. This translates into CSATPFTSENTGELFF.

This chain connects TRBV12-3 or TRBV12-4 to TRBJ2-2; 7 nucleotides align to TRBD1. The ends lost 5 bases at V and 1 base at J; junction bases unmatched: 4. The CDR3 runs 15 residues. CDR3 sequence reads: CASSPRTGNTGELFF. The CDR3 DNA reads TGTGCCAGCAGTCCCCGGACAGGGAACACCGGGGAGCTGTTTTTT.

The chain is built from TRBV6-6 and TRBJ1-1; the D is unclear. V lost 5 bases to trimming and J lost 6 bases, with 7 bases between them. Germline CDR1 MNHNY, CDR2 SVGAGI (reference sequence). The CDR3 length is 11 residues. The CDR3 loop is CASSPQAEAFF. The CDR3 DNA follows: TGTGCCAGCAGTCCCCAGGCTGAAGCTTTCTTT.

The V and J genes are TRBV10-3 and TRBJ1-1, with 7 bases that match TRBD1. The V gene's germline CDR1 is ENHRY and CDR2 SYGVKD. V lost 5 bases to trimming and J lost 1 base; unmatched junction nucleotides: 4. This CDR3 has 14 amino acids. The CDR3 here is CAISLGQSNTEAFF. DNA for the CDR3: TGTGCCATCAGTCTGGGACAGTCGAACACTGAAGCTTTCTTT.

The V and J genes are TRBV9 and TRBJ1-2; the D gene is possibly TRBD1 (5 bases). CDR1 SGDLS and CDR2 YYNGEE come from the germline V gene. Trimming stripped 3 bases from V and 6 bases from J, with 9 bases between. This CDR3 contains 12 residues. CDR3 sequence reads: CASSAGTDGYTF. CDR3 coding DNA: TGTGCCAGCAGCGCAGGGACCGATGGCTACACCTTC.